Listed here are 32 T cell receptor beta chains from one sample, sequenced in a study of CD8+ T cells in alopecia areata. Investigators isolated RNA and reverse transcribed it into cDNA to act as the sequencing template. The repertoire was sequenced with immunoSEQ multiplex PCR; TCRdb's copy has only in-frame clones and lacks some. The sample has 140,000 to 150,000 clones, more than 45% seen once. Sequenced: CD4+ T cells sorted from blood. All receptors come from a human donor with alopecia areata.

The chain joins TRBV30 to TRBJ2-7, with 8 bases identical to TRBD1. The CDR3 has 13 amino acids. V was clipped by 4 bases and J by 1 base; unmatched bases: 3. CDR1 and CDR2 from the germline V gene are GTSNPN and SVGIG (reference sequence). Here the CDR3 DNA reads TGTGCCTGGACAGGGGGCCTATCCTACGAGCAGTACTTC. The encoded protein is CAWTGGLSYEQYF.

This clone was seen a few times. The chain carries TRBV5-1 and TRBJ2-3; no clear D. V lost 3 bases to trimming and J lost 1 base, with 6 bases between them. The CDR3 has 13 residues. Germline values: CDR1 SGHRS, CDR2 YFSETQ. CDR3 protein: CASSWKGTDTQYF. The CDR3 nucleotides are TGCGCCAGCAGCTGGAAGGGCACAGATACGCAGTATTTT.

This clone was seen only once. Here the CDR3 DNA reads TGTGCCTGGAACAGGGACAGAGGCAGTCAGCCCCAGCATTTT. Encoded protein: CAWNRDRGSQPQHF. V usage is TRBV30 and J usage is TRBJ1-5, with 7 bases identical to TRBD1. CDR1 is GTSNPN, CDR2 SVGIG, per germline (reference sequence). With 4 bases clipped from V and 6 bases from J, the junction kept 9 bases outside the gene matches. The CDR3 has 14 residues.

The chain recombines TRBV5-1 with TRBJ2-7; D gene unclear. The CDR3 totals 13 residues. Germline V gives CDR1 SGHRS, CDR2 YFSETQ. The V end lost 4 bases, the J end lost 0 bases, and 8 bases lay between the germline ends. The CDR3 coding sequence is TGCGCCAGCAGCGCAAGGAGCTCCTACGAGCAGTACTTC. Its translation is CASSARSSYEQYF.

In nucleotides, the CDR3 is TGTGCCAGCAGCCAAGGACTAGCGGGCACAGATACGCAGTATTTT. Amino acids: CASSQGLAGTDTQYF. The chain uses TRBV14 and TRBJ2-3, with 9 bases lining up with TRBD2. Losses at the gene ends were 1 base for V and 1 base for J; bases not matched to a gene: 0. Germline V CDR1 and CDR2: SGHDN, FVKESK. This CDR3 has 15 residues.

This sequence joins TRBV7-3 and TRBJ2-7; D assignment may be TRBD1 or TRBD2 (6 bases each). Germline V gene lookup returns CDR1 SGHTA and CDR2 FQGTGA. This CDR3 comprises 13 residues. V lost 3 bases and J 4 bases, leaving 10 bases between the germline ends. DNA of the CDR3: TGTGCCAGCAGCTTTGCGGGACAATACGAGCAGTACTTC. This codes for CASSFAGQYEQYF.

CDR3 bases: TGCAGCGTTGGCCGGACAGCACACTCTGGGGCCAACGTCCTGACTTTC. It specifies CSVGRTAHSGANVLTF. The rearrangement uses TRBV29-1 and TRBJ2-6; weak D call: TRBD1 (6 bases). The CDR3 covers 16 residues. With 4 bases removed from V and 0 bases from J, the gap between germline ends came to 13 bases. Germline V gene lookup returns CDR1 SQVTM and CDR2 ANQGSEA.

This chain links TRBV7-9 with TRBJ2-3, with D uncertain. Trimming shortened V by 6 bases and J by 3 bases, and 13 bases separated the two germline ends. This CDR3 contains 14 residues. Germline CDR1 and CDR2: SEHNR and FQNEAQ (reference sequence). CDR3 sequence: CASSHRLETDTQYF. The CDR3 DNA reads TGTGCCAGCAGTCACCGGTTGGAGACAGATACGCAGTATTTT.

There are a few counts of this clone. V gene TRBV5-1 combines with J gene TRBJ2-7; 12 nucleotides line up with TRBD2. The CDR3 runs 13 residues. The germline CDR1 and CDR2 sequences are SGHRS and YFSETQ. V lost 4 bases to trimming and J lost 12 bases; unmatched junction nucleotides: 8. The CDR3 region is CASSRETSGRWYF. The CDR3 nucleotides read TGCGCCAGCAGCCGAGAGACTAGCGGGAGATGGTACTTC.

In its sample, this clone was seen a few times. The chain uses TRBV5-1 and TRBJ2-5, with D possibly being TRBD2 (5 bases). Trimming took 4 bases from V and 5 from J, leaving 12 bases between them. The length of the CDR3 is 13 residues. Germline assignment: CDR1 SGHRS and CDR2 YFSETQ. The CDR3 loop is CASSRGKGETQYF. CDR3 in DNA: TGCGCCAGCAGCAGAGGGAAAGGGGAGACCCAGTACTTC.

The chain is built from TRBV6-5 and TRBJ2-7; perhaps TRBD2 as D (5 bases). Germline loops: CDR1 MNHEY, CDR2 SVGAGI. The CDR3 totals 14 residues. CDR3 loop: CVTAADRLSYEQYF. CDR3 coding DNA: TGTGTCACAGCAGCGGACCGCCTATCCTACGAGCAGTACTTC.

This clone occurred once. The chain combines TRBV5-1 with TRBJ1-1, with 9 bases lining up with TRBD1. Germline V gives CDR1 SGHRS, CDR2 YFSETQ. The CDR3 contains 14 residues. With 4 bases clipped from V and 4 bases from J, the junction kept 5 bases outside the gene matches. In DNA, the CDR3 is TGCGCCAGCAGCATACAGGGGGCCGGCACTGAAGCTTTCTTT. It translates to CASSIQGAGTEAFF.

Only a few counts were recorded for this clone. The gene calls are TRBV29-1 and TRBJ1-1; possibly TRBD1 for D (5 bases). V was trimmed by 3 bases and J by 6 bases, leaving 11 bases between them. This CDR3 spans 12 amino acids. From germline, CDR1 is SQVTM and CDR2 ANQGSEA. The chain's CDR3 is CSVEGGDPEAFF. CDR3 sequence (DNA): TGCAGCGTTGAGGGAGGGGACCCTGAAGCTTTCTTT.

This clone was seen once. The J gene is TRBJ1-1, the V gene TRBV11-1; 7 nucleotides line up with TRBD1. This CDR3 region has 15 residues. J lost 0 bases, V lost 0 bases, and 1 base had no gene match. Germline CDR1 and CDR2: SGHAT and FQDESV (reference sequence). This CDR3 is CASSLAGGLNTEAFF. The CDR3 DNA follows: TGTGCCAGCAGCTTAGCAGGGGGCCTGAACACTGAAGCTTTCTTT.

The chain links TRBV6-4 to TRBJ2-1, with a weak D call TRBD1 (6 bases). V gave up 7 bases and J gave up 5 bases, with 12 bases separating them. CDR3 size: 13 residues. The germline gives CDR1 MRHNA, CDR2 SNTAGT. The CDR3 loop reads CASKGDRHNEQFF. The CDR3 DNA is TGTGCCAGCAAGGGGGACCGCCACAATGAGCAGTTCTTC.

The chain recombines TRBV14 with TRBJ1-2, with D unresolved. The V and J ends lost 2 bases and 5 bases respectively, with 12 bases between them. CDR1 and CDR2 from the germline V gene are SGHDN and FVKESK. CDR3 length: 14 residues. The DNA for the CDR3 is TGTGCCAGCAGCCAATACGGGTCCGTGTATGGCTACACCTTC. Translated: CASSQYGSVYGYTF.

The chain uses TRBV2 and TRBJ2-5, with D possibly matching TRBD2 (5 bases). The CDR3 loop spans 12 amino acids. From germline, CDR1 is SNHLY and CDR2 FYNNEI. CDR3 in amino acids: CGSAGVGETQYF. As DNA, the CDR3 is TGTGGCTCGGCCGGGGTTGGAGAGACCCAGTACTTC.

The chain has TRBV27 and TRBJ1-2; D call uncertain. Germline V lookup: CDR1 MNHEY, CDR2 SMNVEV (reference sequence). The CDR3 is 15 residues long. The V end lost 2 bases, the J end lost 5 bases, and 15 bases lay between the germline ends. CDR3 in amino acids: CASSLGRTVPYGYTF. As DNA, the CDR3 is TGTGCCAGCAGTTTAGGGCGCACGGTGCCATATGGCTACACCTTC.

V usage is TRBV19 and J usage is TRBJ1-1; possibly TRBD1 for D (5 bases). There are 13 residues in the CDR3. Germline V CDR1 and CDR2: LNHDA, SQIVND (reference sequence). V lost 1 base to trimming and J lost 4 bases, with 7 bases between them. The CDR3: CASSIGGGTEAFF. DNA of the CDR3: TGTGCCAGTAGTATAGGCGGGGGCACTGAAGCTTTCTTT. The full variable domain, rest sourced from reference TRBV19 and TRBJ1-1, is DGGITQSPKYLFRKEGQNVTLSCEQNLNHDAMYWYRQDPGQGLRLIYYSQIVNDFQKGDIAEGYSVSREKKESFPLTVTSAQKNPTAFYLCASSIGGGTEAFFGQGTRLTVV.

The chain employs TRBV10-3 and TRBJ2-1; no definite D call. V was trimmed by 3 bases and J by 4 bases, leaving 7 bases between them. CDR1 is ENHRY and CDR2 is SYGVKD in the germline V gene. The CDR3 is 13 amino acids. CDR3 nucleotides: TGTGCCATCAGTGAAGGCGGTTACAATGAGCAGTTCTTC. Its protein product is CAISEGGYNEQFF.

V gene TRBV6-5 combines with J gene TRBJ2-3; TRBD2 might be the D (6 bases). Germline V gene sequence: CDR1 MNHEY, CDR2 SVGAGI. The CDR3 is 15 amino acids. Trimming cost V 4 bases and J 0 bases, with 11 bases left between them. The CDR3 spells CASSLLASSTDTQYF. The DNA of the CDR3 is TGTGCCAGCAGTTTGCTAGCGAGTAGCACAGATACGCAGTATTTT.

The chain couples TRBV7-6 to TRBJ1-2, with D perhaps TRBD1 (6 bases). V shed 5 bases and J shed 6 bases, with 10 bases lying between them. The germline V gene has CDR1 SGHVS and CDR2 FNYEAQ. The CDR3 covers 12 residues. The CDR3 DNA is TGTGCCAGCAGCGGAGACAGGCATGGCTACACCTTC. Translating gives CASSGDRHGYTF. The complete variable domain, with remaining parts taken from reference TRBV7-6 and TRBJ1-2, reads GAGVSQSPRYKVTKRGQDVALRCDPISGHVSLYWYRQALGQGPEFLTYFNYEAQQDKSGLPNDRFSAERPEGSISTLTIQRTEQRDSAMYRCASSGDRHGYTFGSGTRLTVV.

The J gene is TRBJ2-7, the V gene TRBV19, with D unresolved. CDR3 length equals 13 residues. Deletions cut 3 bases from V and 4 bases from J, with 10 bases between. Germline CDR1 reads LNHDA; CDR2 reads SQIVND (reference sequence). CDR3 bases: TGTGCCAGTAGTATCCTCCTCGGGTACGAGCAGTACTTC. Translating it yields CASSILLGYEQYF. Full variable domain (missing parts from reference TRBV19 and TRBJ2-7): DGGITQSPKYLFRKEGQNVTLSCEQNLNHDAMYWYRQDPGQGLRLIYYSQIVNDFQKGDIAEGYSVSREKKESFPLTVTSAQKNPTAFYLCASSILLGYEQYFGPGTRLTVT.

The chain uses TRBV9 and TRBJ2-1; D tentatively reads TRBD1 or TRBD2 (5 bases each). CDR1 SGDLS and CDR2 YYNGEE come from the germline V gene. The ends were cut back, 3 bases at V and 2 bases at J, with 12 bases in the middle. The CDR3 loop spans 15 amino acids. The CDR3 sequence: CASSATGGTYNEQFF. The CDR3, as DNA: TGTGCCAGCAGCGCAACTGGGGGTACCTACAATGAGCAGTTCTTC. The entire variable domain, with the rest obtained from reference TRBV9 and TRBJ2-1, is as follows: DSGVTQTPKHLITATGQRVTLRCSPRSGDLSVYWYQQSLDQGLQFLIQYYNGEERAKGNILERFSAQQFPDLHSELNLSSLELGDSALYFCASSATGGTYNEQFFGPGTRLTVL.

This chain links TRBV7-9 with TRBJ2-3, with D perhaps matching TRBD1 (7 bases). Trimming shortened V by 5 bases and J by 2 bases, and 17 bases separated the two germline ends. The CDR3 spans 16 residues. Per the germline V gene, CDR1 is SEHNR and CDR2 is FQNEAQ (reference sequence). CDR3 nucleotides: TGTGCCAGCAGCCCGAGTGGAGGGGGCATCACAGATACGCAGTATTTT. It yields the protein CASSPSGGGITDTQYF.

The V call is TRBV6-5, the J call TRBJ2-7; no clear D gene. The V gene lost 6 bases and the J gene lost 0 bases, with 6 bases spanning the gap. This CDR3 is built from 12 residues. Germline V gene sequence: CDR1 MNHEY, CDR2 SVGAGI. CDR3: CASRRDSYEQYF. The CDR3 nucleotides are TGTGCCAGCAGGCGCGACTCCTACGAGCAGTACTTC.

This clone was seen only a few times. V is TRBV11-2 and J is TRBJ2-1, with D possibly TRBD2 on 6 matching bases. The CDR3 is 15 amino acids. Germline CDR1 reads SGHAT; CDR2 reads FQNNGV. Trimming took off 1 base at V and 3 bases at J, with 10 bases between the two ends. The CDR3: CASSLVLALYNEQFF. As DNA, the CDR3 is TGTGCCAGCAGCTTAGTACTAGCCCTCTACAATGAGCAGTTCTTC. Full variable domain (remainder filled in from reference TRBV11-2 and TRBJ2-1): EAGVAQSPRYKIIEKRQSVAFWCNPISGHATLYWYQQILGQGPKLLIQFQNNGVVDDSQLPKDRFSAERLKGVDSTLKIQPAKLEDSAVYLCASSLVLALYNEQFFGPGTRLTVL.

V gene TRBV6-1 combines with J gene TRBJ2-7; no clear D gene. CDR1 and CDR2 from the germline V gene are MNHNS and SASEGT. The CDR3 covers 15 residues. V gave up 6 bases and J gave up 2 bases, with 17 bases separating them. CDR3 sequence: CASSLVGNVPYEQYF. CDR3 bases: TGTGCCAGCAGCCTCGTGGGGAACGTTCCCTACGAGCAGTACTTC.

The DNA for the CDR3 is TGTGCCTGGAGTGCAAATAATCAGCCCCAGCATTTT. Protein: CAWSANNQPQHF. The chain joins TRBV30 to TRBJ1-5; D unresolved. Germline-derived CDR1 and CDR2 are GTSNPN and SVGIG (reference sequence). V was pared by 1 base and J by 4 bases, with 5 bases between. CDR3 length: 12 residues.

The CDR3 region has the DNA TGTGCCAGCAGCTCTTCCGGGTCCCTACCCCTTTTAGCCAAAAACATTCAGTACTTC. Translation gives CASSSSGSLPLLAKNIQYF. The rearrangement joins TRBV5-6 to TRBJ2-4; D is undetermined. The CDR3 loop spans 19 amino acids. The ends were cut back, 3 bases at V and 0 bases at J, with 22 bases in the middle. Germline V gene sequence: CDR1 SGHDT, CDR2 YYEEEE.

J is TRBJ2-7 and V is TRBV7-8, with D possibly TRBD2 on 5 matching bases. In germline, CDR1 is SGHVS, CDR2 FQNEAQ. This CDR3 contains 15 residues. V was clipped by 4 bases and J by 0 bases, with 13 bases between them. The CDR3 bases are TGTGCCAGCAGCTACGACGGGATGAGCTCCTACGAGCAGTACTTC. The encoded protein is CASSYDGMSSYEQYF.

Comments on this clone: The junction does not match germline at one end; this may be a read error. V is TRBV20-1 and J is TRBJ2-5; D uncertain. Per germline, CDR1 DFQATT and CDR2 SNEGSKA (reference sequence). There are 11 residues in the CDR3. The CDR3 reads CSARAEESQYF. The CDR3 nucleotides read TGCAGTGCTAGAGCCGAAGAGTCCCAGTACTTC.